Each of the 17 T cell receptor beta chains below was sequenced from the same sample in a study of T-cell reconstitution after alpha-beta-depleted transplantation in children. Preparing the TCRbeta library involved the use of unique molecular identifiers. TCRdb re-derived calls from the PCR reads in MiXCR, one entry per CDR3 protein. This sample has 700,000 or so distinct CDR3 sequences, with roughly 14% found just once. The sample here was PBMCs, taken before TCRalphabeta/CD19-depleted stem cell transplant. The receptors were gathered from a girl between 2 and 10 years old with congenital amegakaryocytic thrombocytopenia, due to receive a stem cell transplant.

The CDR3 coding sequence is TGCAGTGCTAGGGAGGGACTAGCGGAAACCTACAATGAGCAGTTCTTC. Its translation is CSAREGLAETYNEQFF. The rearrangement uses TRBV20-1 and TRBJ2-1, with 11 bases matching TRBD2. The ends lost 3 bases at V and 2 bases at J; junction bases unmatched: 6. Germline V gene sequence: CDR1 DFQATT, CDR2 SNEGSKA (reference sequence). This CDR3 is built from 16 residues.

The table lists this clonotype with many counts. This rearrangement joins TRBV20-1 to TRBJ2-5; 10 nucleotides agree with TRBD2. Per the germline V gene, CDR1 is DFQATT and CDR2 is SNEGSKA (reference sequence). There are 13 residues in the CDR3. Trimming took 5 bases from V and 2 from J; bases not matched to a gene: 2. Here the CDR3 reads CSAQAGGQETQYF. The CDR3 nucleotides read TGCAGTGCTCAAGCGGGAGGGCAAGAGACCCAGTACTTC.

This clonotype was observed many times. V gene TRBV5-1 combines with J gene TRBJ1-1, with D possibly being TRBD1 (6 bases). CDR3 length: 16 residues. Trimming left V 6 bases short and J 0 bases short, with 18 bases between. The germline V gene has CDR1 SGHRS and CDR2 YFSETQ. The CDR3 bases are TGCGCCAGCACCCGCGGGACACTAACGTTGAACACTGAAGCTTTCTTT. This sequence encodes CASTRGTLTLNTEAFF.

This clonotype was found many times. The genes are TRBV10-3 and TRBJ1-4; maybe TRBD1 (5 bases). The germline V and J ends were trimmed by 10 bases and 4 bases, with 10 bases remaining between them. Looked up from germline, CDR1 is ENHRY and CDR2 is SYGVKD. The CDR3 is made up of 12 amino acids. The CDR3 region is CATGRGNEKLFF. The DNA of the CDR3 is TGTGCCACAGGGAGGGGTAATGAAAAACTGTTTTTT.

V is TRBV29-1 and J is TRBJ1-3, with TRBD1 as a possible D gene (6 bases). Germline V CDR1 and CDR2: SQVTM, ANQGSEA. Trimming removed 0 bases at V and 2 bases at J, with 23 bases between. This CDR3 contains 19 residues. CDR3 in amino acids: CSVEDGFGGPSLPGNTIYF. The CDR3 DNA is TGCAGCGTTGAAGATGGATTCGGGGGGCCGAGTCTTCCTGGAAACACCATATATTTT.

The chain combines TRBV11-2 with TRBJ1-3; D possibly corresponds to TRBD1 (5 bases). Trimming left V 5 bases short and J 9 bases short, with 11 bases between. Per the germline V gene, CDR1 is SGHAT and CDR2 is FQNNGV. The CDR3 is made up of 12 amino acids. The CDR3 DNA follows: TGTGCCAGCAGCCCGACAGCCATCACCATATATTTT. This codes for CASSPTAITIYF.

This sequence joins TRBV7-2 and TRBJ2-1; D gene unclear. Trimming cost V 6 bases and J 6 bases, with 15 bases left between them. The CDR3 length is 14 residues. CDR1 and CDR2 (germline): SGHTA, FQGNSA. The CDR3 is CASRIDNGINEQFF. CDR3 DNA: TGTGCCAGCAGAATTGATAACGGTATCAATGAGCAGTTCTTC.

The sample holds one count of this clonotype. A much bigger clone sits one base away, suggesting this may be a read error. This chain joins TRBV10-1 and TRBJ2-3, with D unresolved. Per germline, CDR1 WNHNN and CDR2 SYGVQD (reference sequence). The V and J ends lost 0 bases and 6 bases respectively, with 7 bases between them. This CDR3 region has 13 residues. CDR3 protein: CASSESPLDTQYF. The CDR3, as DNA: TGCGCCAGCAGTGAGTCCCCTTTGGATACGCAGTATTTT.

This clonotype was seen a few times. This chain connects TRBV29-1 to TRBJ2-5; D gene ambiguous. V was clipped by 5 bases and J by 2 bases, with 6 bases between them. The CDR3 totals 11 residues. The germline gives CDR1 SQVTM, CDR2 ANQGSEA. The CDR3 nucleotides are TGCAGCGTTTTAGAGCAAGAGACCCAGTACTTC. Amino acids: CSVLEQETQYF.

The chain couples TRBV18 to TRBJ1-2, with D maybe TRBD1 (5 bases). Per the germline V gene, CDR1 is KGHSH and CDR2 is LQKENI. This CDR3 has 14 amino acids. Trimming took 1 base from V and 3 from J, leaving 9 bases between them. The CDR3 DNA follows: TGTGCCAGCTCACCACGAGGGGATTACTATGGCTACACCTTC. The encoded protein is CASSPRGDYYGYTF.

This clonotype was found many times. The chain links TRBV29-1 to TRBJ2-2, with a tentative D call TRBD1 (6 bases). Looked up from germline, CDR1 is SQVTM and CDR2 is ANQGSEA. V lost 5 bases and J lost 2, with 15 bases in between. This CDR3 comprises 15 residues. The CDR3 DNA reads TGCAGCGTTATCCCCGGGACACCCAACACCGGGGAGCTGTTTTTT. As protein: CSVIPGTPNTGELFF.

The sample holds many counts of this clonotype. The chain is built from TRBV5-1 and TRBJ2-1; the D gene is possibly TRBD2 (5 bases). This CDR3 is built from 15 residues. The germline CDR1 and CDR2 sequences are SGHRS and YFSETQ. V dropped 2 bases and J dropped 5 bases, with 14 bases sitting between them. The CDR3 here is CASSLLVRPDNEQFF. DNA for the CDR3: TGCGCCAGCAGCTTACTAGTAAGGCCTGACAATGAGCAGTTCTTC.

This clonotype occurred a few times. The chain combines TRBV20-1 with TRBJ2-5; TRBD2 matches 7 bases. This CDR3 has 13 residues. After removal of 2 bases from V and 3 bases from J, the junction contained 3 bases not matched to a gene. Germline V gives CDR1 DFQATT, CDR2 SNEGSKA (reference sequence). CDR3: CSARKRGEETQYF. Here the CDR3 DNA reads TGCAGTGCTAGAAAACGGGGGGAAGAGACCCAGTACTTC.

This clonotype was detected ten times or more. J is TRBJ2-3 and V is TRBV27; TRBD1 is a possible D gene (5 bases). The V gene's germline CDR1 is MNHEY and CDR2 SMNVEV (reference sequence). The CDR3 is 13 residues long. The V gene lost 3 bases and the J gene lost 3 bases, with 7 bases spanning the gap. CDR3 sequence: CASSLGQTDTQYF. CDR3 nucleotides: TGTGCCAGCAGTTTGGGGCAGACAGATACGCAGTATTTT.

This clonotype has a count of ten or more. This sequence joins TRBV6-5 and TRBJ2-1; D is possibly TRBD2 (6 bases). Germline CDR1 and CDR2: MNHEY and SVGAGI. The V gene lost 8 bases and the J gene lost 7 bases, with 18 bases spanning the gap. The CDR3 is made up of 14 amino acids. The CDR3 protein is CASGRDSRINEQFF. CDR3 nucleotides: TGTGCCAGCGGACGGGACTCACGGATAAATGAGCAGTTCTTC.

This clonotype was seen a handful of times. The J gene is TRBJ2-3, the V gene TRBV4-2; 9 positions agree with TRBD2. The V gene end was trimmed by 2 bases and the J gene end by 5 bases; junction bases not matched to a gene: 8. The CDR3 consists of 16 residues. Looked up from germline, CDR1 is LGHNA and CDR2 is YNFKEQ. CDR3 coding DNA: TGTGCCAGCAGCCAACCTACTGGCGGGAGGGGAGATACGCAGTATTTT. The encoded protein is CASSQPTGGRGDTQYF.

As for this clonotype: Just one base apart from a much larger clone, this may be a read error. The genes are TRBV15 and TRBJ1-2, with 9 bases aligning to TRBD1. The CDR3 extends over 16 amino acids. The ends lost 8 bases at V and 6 bases at J; junction bases unmatched: 16. Germline V lookup: CDR1 LNHNV, CDR2 YYDKDF (reference sequence). CDR3 loop: CATGGQPDRGFDGYTF. DNA for the CDR3: TGTGCCACCGGCGGCCAACCGGACAGGGGATTCGATGGCTACACCTTC. Filled out from reference TRBV15 and TRBJ1-2, the complete variable domain reads DAMVIQNPRYQVTQFGKPVTLSCSQTLNHNVMYWYQQKSSQAPKLLFHYYDKDFNNEADTPDNFQSRRPNTSFCFLDIRSPGLGDTAMYLCATGGQPDRGFDGYTFGSGTRLTVV.